This T cell receptor (beta chain) was captured by sequencing in a study of CD8+CD57+ T cells in acquired aplastic anemia. This clonotype was recorded at least ten times. The study profiled TCR beta VDJ and CDR3 using genomic DNA as template. TCRdb reanalysed the reads using MiXCR and keeps one entry per CDR3 protein. The table shows roughly 190,000 distinct CDR3 sequences, with around 59% occurring only once. The CDR3 length is 15 residues. Trimming removed 5 bases from V and 3 bases from J; junction bases left unmatched: 6. Germline V gene sequence: CDR1 MNHEY, CDR2 SVGEGT. This chain links TRBV6-2 or TRBV6-3 with TRBJ2-7; TRBD2 agrees at 11 bases. The sequence was obtained from a human donor in good health, serving as a control. What was sequenced was sorted CD4+, CD8+, or CD8+CD57+ T cells (not recorded which) from PBMCs. The CDR3 spells CASSRYLAGGYEQYF. The CDR3 DNA follows: TGTGCCAGCAGTCGTTACCTAGCGGGGGGCTACGAGCAGTACTTC.